What follows are 4 T cell receptor beta chains derived from one specimen sequenced in a study of shared clonotypes between healthy human individuals. Naive CD8 populations comprised CD45RO-negative cells positively selected for CCR7, excluding terminally differentiated effector memory CD45RA+ cells. Using immunoSEQ multiplex PCR, the repertoire was profiled, and TCRdb retains in-frame clones only, with some absent. Of around 600,000 clones in the sample, around 96% were seen once. The sample consisted of naive CD8+ T cells sorted from blood. The receptors originated from a woman aged 25 to 39 in good health.

This clone was seen once. The gene calls are TRBV27 and TRBJ1-1; 7 bases are a match to TRBD1. The germline V gene has CDR1 MNHEY and CDR2 SMNVEV (reference sequence). This CDR3 spans 12 amino acids. V was clipped by 5 bases and J by 4 bases; unmatched bases: 1. The CDR3 protein is CASSTGATEAFF. CDR3 DNA: TGTGCCAGCAGTACAGGGGCCACTGAAGCTTTCTTT.

This clone showed up just once. V is TRBV5-4 and J is TRBJ2-7; the D gene is possibly TRBD2 (6 bases). The CDR3 sequence is 14 residues long. V lost 2 bases, J lost 2 bases, and 11 bases lay in between. Germline CDR1 and CDR2: SGHNT and YYREEE (reference sequence). The CDR3 DNA is TGTGCCAGCAGCTTCGAGGGAGGCACCTACGAGCAGTACTTC. It encodes CASSFEGGTYEQYF.

The chain recombines TRBV30 with TRBJ1-2; D remains unclear. This CDR3 is built from 17 residues. With 0 bases removed from V and 3 bases from J, the gap between germline ends came to 20 bases. From germline, CDR1 is GTSNPN and CDR2 SVGIG (reference sequence). The CDR3 is CAWSVPWGVDGDYGYTF. In nucleotides, the CDR3 is TGTGCCTGGAGTGTACCCTGGGGAGTCGATGGCGACTATGGCTACACCTTC.

The chain employs TRBV30 and TRBJ1-4; no clear D gene. CDR1 and CDR2 from the germline V gene are GTSNPN and SVGIG (reference sequence). V was cut by 0 bases and J by 6 bases, with 5 bases left in between. The CDR3 contains 12 residues. The CDR3 DNA reads as TGTGCCTGGAGTGTAGAGGATGAAAAACTGTTTTTT. Protein product: CAWSVEDEKLFF. The full variable domain, rest sourced from reference TRBV30 and TRBJ1-4, is SQTIHQWPATLVQPVGSPLSLECTVEGTSNPNLYWYRQAAGRGLQLLFYSVGIGQISSEVPQNLSASRPQDRQFILSSKKLLLSDSGFYLCAWSVEDEKLFFGSGTQLSVL.